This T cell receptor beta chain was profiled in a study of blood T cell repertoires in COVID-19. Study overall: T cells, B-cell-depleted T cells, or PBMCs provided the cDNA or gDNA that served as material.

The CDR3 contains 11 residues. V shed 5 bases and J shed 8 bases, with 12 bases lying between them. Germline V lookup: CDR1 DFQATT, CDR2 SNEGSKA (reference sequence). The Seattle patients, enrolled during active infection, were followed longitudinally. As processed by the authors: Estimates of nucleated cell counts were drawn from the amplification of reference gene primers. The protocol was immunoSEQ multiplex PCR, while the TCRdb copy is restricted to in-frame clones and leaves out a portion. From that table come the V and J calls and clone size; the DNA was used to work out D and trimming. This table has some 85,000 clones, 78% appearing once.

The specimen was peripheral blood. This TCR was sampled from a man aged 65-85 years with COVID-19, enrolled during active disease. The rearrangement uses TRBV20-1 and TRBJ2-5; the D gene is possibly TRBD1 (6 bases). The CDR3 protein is CSAYHRDTQYF. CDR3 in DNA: TGCAGTGCTTATCACAGGGACACCCAGTACTTC.